This TCR beta chain is from a study of cytotoxic CD8 clonotypes in ibrutinib-treated CLL. TCRdb's table, derived via immunoSEQ multiplex PCR, lists solely in-frame clones and lacks some. Here the sample spans around 310,000 clones, 80% being singletons. CDR1 and CDR2 from the germline V gene are SGHTA and FQGNSA. The CDR3 length is 16 residues. The germline V and J ends were trimmed by 0 bases and 2 bases, with 13 bases remaining between them. The sequence derives from a human donor with chronic lymphocytic leukemia. The sequencing used PBMCs, collected before ibrutinib treatment. The gene calls are TRBV7-2 and TRBJ1-2; weak D call: TRBD1 (6 bases). The CDR3 loop is CASSLAPDSANYGYTF. In DNA form, the CDR3 reads TGTGCCAGCAGCTTAGCCCCGGACAGTGCCAACTATGGCTACACCTTC.